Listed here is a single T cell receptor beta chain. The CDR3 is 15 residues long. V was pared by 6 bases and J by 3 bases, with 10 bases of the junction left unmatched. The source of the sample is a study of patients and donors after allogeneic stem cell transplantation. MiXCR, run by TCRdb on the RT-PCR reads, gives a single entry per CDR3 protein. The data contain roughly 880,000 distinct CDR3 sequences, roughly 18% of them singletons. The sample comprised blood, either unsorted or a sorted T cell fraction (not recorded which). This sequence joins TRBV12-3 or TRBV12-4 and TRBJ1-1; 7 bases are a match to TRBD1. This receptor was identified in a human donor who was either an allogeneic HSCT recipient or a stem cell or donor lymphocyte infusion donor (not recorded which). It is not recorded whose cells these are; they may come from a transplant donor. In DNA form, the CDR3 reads TGTGCCAGCAGCCGGGAAGGGGGCGGGCACACTGAAGCTTTCTTT. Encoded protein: CASSREGGGHTEAFF.